The 12 T cell receptor beta chains below were found in one sample sequenced in a study of T cell changes during pregnancy in multiple sclerosis. Sequencing used immunoSEQ multiplex PCR; TCRdb keeps in-frame clones, though not all of them. This sample carries 40,000 to 60,000 clones, 85% to 90% of them seen once, and the ten largest clones take approximately 1.5%. Specimen: peripheral blood, collected in the first trimester of pregnancy. Source of these receptors: a female donor in good health, enrolled as a control in a pregnancy study.

The chain has TRBV7-2 and TRBJ2-3, with 7 bases aligning to TRBD1. V trimming: 2 bases; J trimming: 6 bases; junction bases outside the gene matches: 8. Germline-derived CDR1 and CDR2 are SGHTA and FQGNSA. The CDR3 runs 15 residues. The CDR3 DNA sequence: TGTGCCAGCAGCTTACTAGGGGGCGCGGCTGATACGCAGTATTTT. Its translation is CASSLLGGAADTQYF.

V usage is TRBV7-6 and J usage is TRBJ1-2; 7 bases align to TRBD1. The germline CDR1 and CDR2 sequences are SGHVS and FNYEAQ. Unmatched junction bases numbered 15, after V lost 5 bases and J lost 0 bases. The CDR3 runs 18 residues. The CDR3 loop is CASSPIIGRGQANYGYTF. CDR3 DNA sequence: TGTGCCAGCAGCCCGATCATCGGCAGAGGACAGGCTAACTATGGCTACACCTTC.

J is TRBJ1-4 and V is TRBV4-1; TRBD1 aligns across 8 bases. Unmatched junction bases numbered 6, after V lost 10 bases and J lost 8 bases. Per germline, CDR1 MGHRA and CDR2 YSYEKL. This CDR3 has 12 residues. Written as DNA, the CDR3 is TGCGCCACGTCCAACAGGGGGGAAAAACTGTTTTTT. Its protein product is CATSNRGEKLFF.

V gene TRBV27 combines with J gene TRBJ2-3; TRBD2 matches 12 bases. This CDR3 spans 17 amino acids. Germline V gives CDR1 MNHEY, CDR2 SMNVEV (reference sequence). Trimming removed 5 bases from V and 3 bases from J; junction bases left unmatched: 9. In DNA, the CDR3 is TGTGCCAGCAGTCCGACTAGCGGGAGCTATTGGACAGATACGCAGTATTTT. This encodes CASSPTSGSYWTDTQYF.

This chain joins TRBV18 and TRBJ1-2; 9 positions match TRBD1. This CDR3 contains 13 residues. Germline trimming cut 6 bases from V and 8 bases from J; bases unmatched to any gene: 7. CDR1 is KGHSH and CDR2 is LQKENI in the germline V gene. The CDR3 coding sequence is TGTGCCAGCTCCCGCGGACAGGGGTCGGGCTACACCTTC. It specifies CASSRGQGSGYTF.

The gene calls are TRBV11-2 and TRBJ1-5, with D tentatively TRBD1 (6 bases). The CDR3 sequence is 15 residues long. Trimming removed 1 base from V and 2 bases from J, with 9 bases in between. The germline V gene encodes CDR1 SGHAT and CDR2 FQNNGV. CDR3 in DNA: TGTGCCAGCAGCTTAGGACACAGGGGCAATCAGCCCCAGCATTTT. Translating gives CASSLGHRGNQPQHF.

This chain connects TRBV2 to TRBJ2-7; 11 bases map to TRBD2. The J segment lost 0 bases and the V segment lost 1 base, leaving 2 bases of the junction unmatched. This CDR3 contains 16 residues. CDR1 and CDR2 from the germline V gene are SNHLY and FYNNEI. The CDR3 nucleotides are TGTGCCAGCAGTGAAGAACTAGCGGGAGCCTCCTACGAGCAGTACTTC. This encodes CASSEELAGASYEQYF.

The CDR3 DNA follows: TGTGCCTGGGAGACGGGCGGAGGGCTTGGTACGCAGTATTTT. It translates to CAWETGGGLGTQYF. The chain carries TRBV30 and TRBJ2-3, with a possible D match to TRBD2 (6 bases). CDR1 and CDR2 from the germline V gene are GTSNPN and SVGIG (reference sequence). Trimming shortened V by 5 bases and J by 8 bases, and 20 bases separated the two germline ends. CDR3 length: 14 amino acids.

The chain employs TRBV6-4 and TRBJ1-5; TRBD1 is a possible D gene (6 bases). Trimming removed 3 bases from V and 2 bases from J, with 11 bases in between. The CDR3 runs to 15 residues. Germline CDR1 is MRHNA and CDR2 is SNTAGT. The CDR3 protein is CASSEQGGGNQPQHF. Here the CDR3 DNA reads TGTGCCAGCAGTGAACAGGGAGGGGGCAATCAGCCCCAGCATTTT.

The chain combines TRBV6-1 with TRBJ2-1, with D hard to call. The CDR3 contains 15 residues. V dropped 3 bases and J dropped 6 bases, with 15 bases sitting between them. CDR1 is MNHNS and CDR2 is SASEGT in the germline V gene. The CDR3 bases are TGTGCCAGCAGTGATTGGGTTGACATTTTCAATGAGCAGTTCTTC. Translation gives CASSDWVDIFNEQFF.

The V and J genes are TRBV19 and TRBJ1-3; D might be TRBD1 (6 bases). Germline CDR1 LNHDA, CDR2 SQIVND (reference sequence). Between the trimmed V and J ends, which lost 7 bases and 4 bases, there was a span of 17 bases. The CDR3 is 15 residues long. CDR3 nucleotide sequence: TGTGCCAGTATAAGACAGGCTGGGCCCGGAAACACCATATATTTT. This codes for CASIRQAGPGNTIYF.

The rearrangement links TRBV6-5 to TRBJ2-7, with unresolved D. The CDR3 runs to 12 residues. Germline CDR1 reads MNHEY; CDR2 reads SVGAGI. Trimming pared 4 bases from V and 6 bases from J, leaving 10 bases between. This CDR3 reads CASSFALGEQYF. CDR3 DNA sequence: TGTGCCAGCAGTTTTGCCCTCGGCGAGCAGTACTTC.